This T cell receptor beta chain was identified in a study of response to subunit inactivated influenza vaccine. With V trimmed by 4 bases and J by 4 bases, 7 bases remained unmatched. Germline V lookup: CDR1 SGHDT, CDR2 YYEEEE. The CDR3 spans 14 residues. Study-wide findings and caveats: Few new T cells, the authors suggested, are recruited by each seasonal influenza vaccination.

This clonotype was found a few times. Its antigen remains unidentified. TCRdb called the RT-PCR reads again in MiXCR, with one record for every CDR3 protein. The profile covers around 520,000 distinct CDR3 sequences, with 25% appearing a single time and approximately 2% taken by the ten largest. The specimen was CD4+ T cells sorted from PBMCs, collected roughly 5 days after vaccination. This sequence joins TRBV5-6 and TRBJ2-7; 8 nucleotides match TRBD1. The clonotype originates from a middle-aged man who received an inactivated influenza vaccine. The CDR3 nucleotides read TGTGCCAGCAGCCTCAGGACAGGGCGGTACGAGCAGTACTTC. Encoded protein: CASSLRTGRYEQYF.